This passage covers 3 T cell receptor beta chains from one sample sequenced in a study of PD-L1 blockade in urothelial cancer (dated by TCRdb to 2015 to 2018). The library was made by the immunoSEQ multiplex PCR assay. The source is immuneACCESS, and TCRdb retained only in-frame sequences with V and J called. Part of the clones is not carried over; for the studies checked, unresolved V genes explain less than half of this, and the remainder is unexplained. The sample table lists roughly 45,000 clones, approximately 80% of them with a count of one. The top ten hold around 15% of the sample. In the paper's terms, the time point label means: pretreatment peripheral blood. Sample: PBMCs, taken around atezolizumab (anti-PD-L1) treatment. The origin of the receptors is a man aged 60 to 69 with urothelial cancer.

The genes are TRBV15 and TRBJ1-2, with D possibly matching TRBD1 (6 bases). V was cut by 3 bases and J by 2 bases, with 10 bases left in between. The CDR3 spans 14 residues. Germline assignment: CDR1 LNHNV and CDR2 YYDKDF (reference sequence). The DNA of the CDR3 is TGTGCCACCAGCAGGGGGACACCGAACTATGGCTACACCTTC. It is translated as CATSRGTPNYGYTF.

This chain joins TRBV18 and TRBJ2-1; perhaps TRBD1 as D (5 bases). V lost 6 bases to trimming and J lost 7 bases, with 13 bases between them. CDR1 KGHSH and CDR2 LQKENI come from the germline V gene. The CDR3 extends over 13 amino acids. CDR3 amino acids: CASSPDIQNEQFF. CDR3 DNA sequence: TGTGCCAGCTCTCCGGACATTCAGAATGAGCAGTTCTTC.

This chain links TRBV6-1 with TRBJ2-5, with 9 positions matching TRBD1. The CDR3 consists of 13 residues. CDR1 and CDR2 (germline): MNHNS, SASEGT. Trimming cost V 6 bases and J 4 bases; bases outside gene matches: 3. Here the CDR3 reads CASRDRGIETQYF. The CDR3 nucleotides are TGTGCCAGCAGAGACAGGGGGATAGAGACCCAGTACTTC.